The clone carrying this T cell receptor (beta chain) was detected only a few times. This record comes from a study of cytomegalovirus exposure and HLA in healthy donors. Study background: A preliminary data release comprised 91 million or so unique TCRs obtained from HLA-typed donors.

Germline-derived CDR1 and CDR2 are SGHTA and FQGNSA. The CDR3 is made up of 19 amino acids. Unmatched junction bases numbered 7, after V lost 5 bases and J lost 0 bases. Primers for the PCR totalled 60 Vbeta and 13 Jbeta. Clones were read by immunoSEQ multiplex PCR, and TCRdb kept only the in-frame ones, dropping some. The sample lists some 150,000 clones, roughly a tenth seen once, with less than 2% in the top ten. This receptor was identified in a male donor in good health and CMV-seronegative. Sequenced input: PBMCs. The chain carries TRBV7-2 and TRBJ2-1; the match to TRBD2 covers 16 bases. The CDR3 DNA is TGTGCCAGCAGCCCCCAGGGACTAGCGGGGGGGGTCTCCTACAATGAGCAGTTCTTC. It translates to CASSPQGLAGGVSYNEQFF.